Ten or more counts support the clone carrying this T cell receptor beta chain. The read stops 3 residues short of the end of the CDR3; the missing end is completed from the germline J gene. This entry is derived from a study of T cell clonality in common variable immunodeficiency. The germline CDR1 and CDR2 sequences are SGHNT and YYREEE (reference sequence). CDR3 length equals 14 residues. V trimming: 3 bases; J trimming: 9 bases; junction bases outside the gene matches: 7. Here immunoSEQ multiplex PCR was the method, and the copy in TCRdb shows in-frame clones only, minus some. This sample comprises about 45,000 clones, none seen once only.

The sequenced sample was peripheral blood mononuclear cells. The genes are TRBV5-4 and TRBJ2-1, with 9 bases that match TRBD2. This TCR came from a person aged 18-70 years in good health. CDR3 region: CASSSPGLATEQFF. The CDR3 bases that were read are TGTGCCAGCAGCTCCCCGGGACTAGCAACTGAG.